This TCR beta chain emerged from a study of Graves' ophthalmopathy and Graves' hyperthyroidism. The study amplified TCR beta CDR3 regions using RNA transcripts. First-round RT-PCR used HTBI primers; second-round multiplex PCR followed. TCRdb analysed the multiplex PCR reads with MiXCR anew, one entry per CDR3 protein. This table holds about 370,000 distinct CDR3 sequences, around 18% found once. V lost 4 bases, J lost 4 bases, and 7 bases stayed unmatched. Germline V gene data show CDR1 as MDHEN and CDR2 as SYDVKM. This CDR3 is built from 15 residues. This clonotype showed up many times. What it recognizes is unknown. The study's findings and limits: A model built from 13 signatures distinguished ophthalmopathy from stable hyperthyroidism with about 86% sensitivity and about 81% specificity.

The TCR comes from a woman aged 18 to 35 with Graves' ophthalmopathy. The specimen was peripheral blood. The chain combines TRBV28 with TRBJ2-7, with 10 bases identical to TRBD2. Here the CDR3 DNA reads TGTGCCAGCAGTTCCCCGACTAGCGGGTTATACGAGCAGTACTTC. Its translation: CASSSPTSGLYEQYF.